This T cell receptor beta chain is from a study of identical twins. Overall study results and limits: The authors drew conclusions from cross-sectional statistical analysis rather than following the same donors.

This clonotype was seen ten or more times. Its specificity is unknown. This CDR3 spans 13 amino acids. Losses at the gene ends were 5 bases for V and 4 bases for J; bases not matched to a gene: 4. TCRdb used MiXCR to reprocess the 5' RACE reads, holding one entry per CDR3 protein. The sample shows 550,000 to 800,000 distinct CDR3 sequences, 7.1% of them seen only once. The sample was also linked to a second study, of yellow fever vaccine responses in identical twins.

This clonotype was sampled from a woman aged 18-29 years in good health. The chain is built from TRBV12-3 or TRBV12-4 and TRBJ2-5; 7 nucleotides match TRBD1. The sample was PBMCs. Here the CDR3 reads CASSPTGVETQYF. The CDR3 DNA follows: TGTGCCAGCAGTCCAACAGGGGTAGAGACCCAGTACTTC.